Detailed here is one T cell receptor beta chain. These data belong to a study of shared clonotypes between healthy human individuals. Per germline, CDR1 SGHRS and CDR2 YFSETQ. The CDR3 covers 13 residues. With 4 bases removed from V and 5 bases from J, the gap between germline ends came to 12 bases. Assay: immunoSEQ multiplex PCR; the TCRdb copy retains only in-frame clones and omits some. The sample comprises about 490,000 clones, over 65% of which are singletons, and around 13% rests with the top ten. The genes are TRBV5-1 and TRBJ2-5; no firm D call. The origin of this receptor is a woman between 40 and 50 years old in good health. Some clones in this sample may be carry-over from other donors' samples. The specimen sequenced was PBMCs. In DNA form, the CDR3 reads TGCGCCAGCAGCCCCATCGGACGGGAGACCCAGTACTTC. It specifies CASSPIGRETQYF.